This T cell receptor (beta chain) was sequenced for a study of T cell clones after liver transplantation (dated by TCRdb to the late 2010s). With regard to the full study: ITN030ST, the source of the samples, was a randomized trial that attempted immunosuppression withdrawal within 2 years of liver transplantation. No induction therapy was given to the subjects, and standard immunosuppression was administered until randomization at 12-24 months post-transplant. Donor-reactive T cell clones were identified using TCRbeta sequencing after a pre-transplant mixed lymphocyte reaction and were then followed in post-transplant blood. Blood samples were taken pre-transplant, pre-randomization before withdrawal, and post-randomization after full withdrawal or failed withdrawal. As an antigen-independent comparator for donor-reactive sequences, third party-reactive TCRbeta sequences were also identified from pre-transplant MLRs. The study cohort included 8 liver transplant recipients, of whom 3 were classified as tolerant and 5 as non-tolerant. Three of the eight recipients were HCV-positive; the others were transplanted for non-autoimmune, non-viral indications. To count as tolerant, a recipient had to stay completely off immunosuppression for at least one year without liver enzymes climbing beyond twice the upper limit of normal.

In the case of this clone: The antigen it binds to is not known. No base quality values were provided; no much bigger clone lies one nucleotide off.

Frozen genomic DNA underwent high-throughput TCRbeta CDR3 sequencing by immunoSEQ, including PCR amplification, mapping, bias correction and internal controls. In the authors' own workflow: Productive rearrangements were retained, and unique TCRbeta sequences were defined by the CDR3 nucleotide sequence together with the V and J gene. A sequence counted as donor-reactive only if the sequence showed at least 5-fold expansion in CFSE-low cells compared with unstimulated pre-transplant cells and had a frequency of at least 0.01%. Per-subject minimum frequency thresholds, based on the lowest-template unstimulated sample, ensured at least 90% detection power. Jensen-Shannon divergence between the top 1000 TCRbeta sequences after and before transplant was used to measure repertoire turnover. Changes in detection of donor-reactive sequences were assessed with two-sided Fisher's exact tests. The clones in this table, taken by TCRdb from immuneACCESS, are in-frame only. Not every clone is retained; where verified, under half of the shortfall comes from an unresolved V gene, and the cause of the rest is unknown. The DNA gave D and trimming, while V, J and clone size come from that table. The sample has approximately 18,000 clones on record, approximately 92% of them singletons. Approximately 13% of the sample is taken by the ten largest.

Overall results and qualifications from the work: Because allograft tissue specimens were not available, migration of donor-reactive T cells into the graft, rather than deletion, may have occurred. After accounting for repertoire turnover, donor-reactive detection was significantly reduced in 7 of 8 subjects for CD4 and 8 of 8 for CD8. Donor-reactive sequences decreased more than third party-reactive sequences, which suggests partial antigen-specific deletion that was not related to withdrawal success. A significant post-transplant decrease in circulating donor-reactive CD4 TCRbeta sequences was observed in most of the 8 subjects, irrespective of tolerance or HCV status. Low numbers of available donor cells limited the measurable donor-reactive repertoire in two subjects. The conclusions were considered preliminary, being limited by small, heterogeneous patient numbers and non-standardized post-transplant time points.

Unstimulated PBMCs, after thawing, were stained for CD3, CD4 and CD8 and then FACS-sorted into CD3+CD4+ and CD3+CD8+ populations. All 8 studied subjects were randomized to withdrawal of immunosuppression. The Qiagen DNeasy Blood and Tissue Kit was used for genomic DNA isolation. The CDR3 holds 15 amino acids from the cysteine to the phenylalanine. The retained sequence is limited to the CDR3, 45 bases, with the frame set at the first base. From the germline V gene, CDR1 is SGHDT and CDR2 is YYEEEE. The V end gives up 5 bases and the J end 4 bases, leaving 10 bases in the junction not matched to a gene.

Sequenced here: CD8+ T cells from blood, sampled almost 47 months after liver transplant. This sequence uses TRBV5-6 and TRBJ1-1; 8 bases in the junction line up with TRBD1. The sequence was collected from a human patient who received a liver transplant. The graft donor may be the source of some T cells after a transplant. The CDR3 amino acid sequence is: CASSLSGGYGTEAFF. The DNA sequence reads TGTGCCAGCAGTCTGTCAGGGGGCTACGGCACTGAAGCTTTCTTT.